This T cell receptor (beta chain) was captured in a study of identical twins. Concerning this clonotype: What it recognizes is unknown.

Healthy Caucasians provided all donations. J was trimmed by 2 bases and V by 5 bases; bases with no gene match: 7. Germline V lookup: CDR1 SEHNR, CDR2 FQNEAQ (reference sequence). This CDR3 contains 15 residues. TCRdb reprocessed the 5' RACE reads via MiXCR and lists one record per CDR3 protein. Of a few hundred thousand distinct CDR3 sequences in the sample, roughly 13% were seen once. Study-wide results and caveats: Modeled out-of-frame TCR alpha sharing in monozygotic twins fell below observed levels. Alpha sequences out of frame and shared by twins had excess low generation probability. Fewer insertions characterized abundant cord blood beta clonotypes, whereas memory repertoires showed none.

The same sample was also studied in work on yellow fever vaccine responses in identical twins.

The sequence came from a young woman in good health. Sequenced material: CD4+ T cells sorted from blood. V is TRBV7-9 and J is TRBJ2-5; 8 positions agree with TRBD1. The CDR3 region is CASSLLRDRQETQYF. In nucleotides, the CDR3 is TGTGCCAGCAGCCTCCTCCGGGACAGGCAAGAGACCCAGTACTTC.